Below, 9 T cell receptor beta chains from the same sample are listed, as sequenced in a study of Graves' ophthalmopathy and Graves' hyperthyroidism. Amplification from RNA transcripts yielded the TCR beta CDR3 regions. A first-round RT-PCR used HTBI primers, followed by a second-round multiplex PCR. Via MiXCR, TCRdb re-called the multiplex PCR reads, giving one row per CDR3 protein. The sample has 300,000 to 400,000 distinct CDR3 sequences, 15% to 20% seen once. Material: peripheral blood. The receptors stem from an adult man with Graves' ophthalmopathy.

This clonotype was counted many times. The V gene is TRBV9, the J gene TRBJ2-7; TRBD2 is a possible D gene (5 bases). The germline V gene has CDR1 SGDLS and CDR2 YYNGEE. CDR3 length: 16 residues. V was clipped by 0 bases and J by 0 bases, with 13 bases between them. CDR3 sequence reads: CASSVEPSTRSYEQYF. The DNA for the CDR3 is TGTGCCAGCAGCGTAGAACCTAGCACACGCTCCTACGAGCAGTACTTC.

At least ten counts were recorded for this clonotype. The chain recombines TRBV6-2 or TRBV6-3 with TRBJ1-1; D possibly corresponds to TRBD1 (5 bases). In germline, CDR1 is MNHEY, CDR2 SVGEGT. V lost 6 bases, J lost 5 bases, and 16 bases lay in between. CDR3 length equals 14 residues. The DNA of the CDR3 is TGTGCCAGCAGCCGCAGACGACAGAGTACTGAAGCTTTCTTT. It codes for CASSRRRQSTEAFF.

Many counts were recorded for this clonotype. The rearrangement uses TRBV7-8 and TRBJ2-7; 9 bases line up with TRBD2. This CDR3 has 16 amino acids. CDR1 and CDR2 (germline): SGHVS, FQNEAQ. The ends lost 2 bases at V and 5 bases at J; junction bases unmatched: 10. The CDR3 protein is CASSLLLAGLINEQYF. CDR3 DNA: TGTGCCAGCAGCTTACTCCTAGCGGGATTAATAAACGAGCAGTACTTC.

This clonotype was counted at least ten times. V is TRBV29-1 and J is TRBJ1-2, with TRBD1 matching over 7 bases. The CDR3 covers 14 residues. V lost 3 bases, J lost 2 bases, and 6 bases stayed unmatched. Germline lookup yields CDR1 SQVTM and CDR2 ANQGSEA. The CDR3 nucleotides are TGCAGCGTTGACCCCGGGACAGTAAACTATGGCTACACCTTC. Protein product: CSVDPGTVNYGYTF. Full variable domain (missing parts from reference TRBV29-1 and TRBJ1-2): SAVISQKPSRDICQRGTSLTIQCQVDSQVTMMFWYRQQPGQSLTLIATANQGSEATYESGFVIDKFPISRPNLTFSTLTVSNMSPEDSSIYLCSVDPGTVNYGYTFGSGTRLTVV.

This clonotype was seen ten or more times. V and J are TRBV2 and TRBJ1-2; D remains unclear. This CDR3 has 15 amino acids. Trimming pared 3 bases from V and 1 base from J, leaving 12 bases between. CDR1 is SNHLY and CDR2 is FYNNEI in the germline V gene. The DNA of the CDR3 is TGTGCCAGCAGTGAGTATGGCACCGATAACTATGGCTACACCTTC. Protein: CASSEYGTDNYGYTF.

V is TRBV28 and J is TRBJ2-4, with TRBD1 as a possible D gene (6 bases). V lost 5 bases and J 8 bases, leaving 16 bases between the germline ends. CDR3 size: 14 residues. CDR1 MDHEN and CDR2 SYDVKM come from the germline V gene. The CDR3 DNA sequence: TGTGCCAGCAGTGAAGGGGGAGTGGCGGACATTCAGTACTTC. Translation: CASSEGGVADIQYF.

This clonotype was detected many times. V usage is TRBV4-3 and J usage is TRBJ2-5; D is unclear. The CDR3 contains 15 residues. V dropped 1 base and J dropped 5 bases, with 14 bases sitting between them. Looked up from germline, CDR1 is LGHNA and CDR2 is YSLEER. CDR3 DNA: TGCGCCAGCAGCCAAGGGCACGGTTTACAGGAGACCCAGTACTTC. Amino acid sequence: CASSQGHGLQETQYF.

This clonotype came up many times. A junction boundary mismatches the germline segment, possibly from a read error. The chain links TRBV5-1 to TRBJ2-7; D remains unclear. Germline V gene sequence: CDR1 SGHRS, CDR2 YFSETQ. The CDR3 has 14 residues. CDR3 protein: CASSLTGGVYEQYF. Here the CDR3 DNA reads TGTGCCAGCAGTTTAACCGGCGGTGTCTACGAGCAGTACTTC.

This clonotype has more than one count but fewer than ten. The chain carries TRBV2 and TRBJ1-5; D is perhaps TRBD1 (6 bases). V lost 1 base and J lost 6, with 13 bases in between. Germline values: CDR1 SNHLY, CDR2 FYNNEI. This CDR3 region has 15 residues. CDR3 protein: CASSEGLGAGQPQHF. CDR3 bases: TGTGCCAGCAGTGAAGGTCTGGGGGCAGGTCAGCCCCAGCATTTT.